This T cell receptor beta chain was obtained from a study of identical twins. Findings and caveats of the study: With abundant cord blood beta clonotypes, insertions were fewer; memory repertoires showed no such pattern.

The CDR3 contains 13 residues. CDR1 and CDR2 (germline): MNHEY, SMNVEV (reference sequence). Trimming removed 11 bases at V and 2 bases at J, with 13 bases between. To note about this clonotype: The antigen is undetermined.

TCRdb re-called the 5' RACE reads through MiXCR, storing one row per CDR3 protein. The sample carries about 520,000 distinct CDR3 sequences, less than 25% recorded once. These data were also reused for a study on T cells expressing NK-cell markers. That publication notes: Obtained from sorted CD3+CD56+NKG2C+, CD3+CD56+NKG2C- and CD3+CD56-NKG2C+ T cells were the TCR beta repertoires. Eight donors were sequenced, of whom seven were HCMV-seropositive, while the remaining one was HCMV-seronegative. The contribution of dominant NKG2C+ clonotypes to CD8+ T cells in five to seven donors was roughly 1.0-7.0%.

Sequencing was done on a sample of CD4+ T cells sorted from blood. The origin of this receptor is a woman younger than 30 in good health. The V gene is TRBV27, the J gene TRBJ1-5; the D gene is possibly TRBD1 (6 bases). CDR3 DNA: TGTGCCTCTCAGGAGGGGGGCAATCAGCCCCAGCATTTT. It specifies CASQEGGNQPQHF.